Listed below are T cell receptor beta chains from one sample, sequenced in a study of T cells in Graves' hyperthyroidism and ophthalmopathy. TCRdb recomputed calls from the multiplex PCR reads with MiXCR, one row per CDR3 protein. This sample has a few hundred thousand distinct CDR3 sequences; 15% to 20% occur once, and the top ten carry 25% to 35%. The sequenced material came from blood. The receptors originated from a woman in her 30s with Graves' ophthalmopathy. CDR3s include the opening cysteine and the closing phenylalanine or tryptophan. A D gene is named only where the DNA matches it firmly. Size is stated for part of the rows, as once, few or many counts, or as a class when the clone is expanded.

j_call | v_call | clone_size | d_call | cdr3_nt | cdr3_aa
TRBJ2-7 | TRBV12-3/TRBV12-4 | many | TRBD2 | TGTGCCAGCAGTTTATTTGGAGCGGGAGCTCAGGAGCAGTACTTC | CASSLFGAGAQEQYF
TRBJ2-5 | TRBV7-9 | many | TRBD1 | TGTGCCAGCAGCCTCCTGGGGACAGAAGAGACCCAGTACTTC | CASSLLGTEETQYF
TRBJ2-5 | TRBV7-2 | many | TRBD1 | TGTGCCAGCAGCCCAGACAGGGGGCGCTTGGAGACCCAGTACTTC | CASSPDRGRLETQYF
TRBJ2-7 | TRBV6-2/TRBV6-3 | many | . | TGTGCCAGCAGTTATTCGGGACTTTACGAGCAGTACTTC | CASSYSGLYEQYF
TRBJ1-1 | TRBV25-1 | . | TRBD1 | TGTGCCAGCAGTGATACCCGACAGGGGAAGAACACTGAAGCTTTCTTT | CASSDTRQGKNTEAFF
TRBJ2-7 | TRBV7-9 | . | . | TGTGCCAGCAGCTTACATTATAGTGAGCAGTACTTC | CASSLHYSEQYF
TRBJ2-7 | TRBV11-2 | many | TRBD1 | TGTGCCAGCAGCCCATGGACAGGGAACACCTACGAGCAGTACTTC | CASSPWTGNTYEQYF
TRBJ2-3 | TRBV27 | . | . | TGTGCCAGCAGAAACGGACAGACTAGCACAGATACGCAGTATTTT | CASRNGQTSTDTQYF
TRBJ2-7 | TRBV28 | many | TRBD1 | TGTGCCAGCAGACTGACAGGGAAGGTGTTCCACGAGCAGTACTTC | CASRLTGKVFHEQYF
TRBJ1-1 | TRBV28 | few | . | TGTGCCAGCACAGGGCTCGCTGAAGCTTTCTTT | CASTGLAEAFF
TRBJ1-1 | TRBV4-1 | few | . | TGCGCCAGCAGCCCGCTGAGTTTAAGGGCTTTCTTT | CASSPLSLRAFF
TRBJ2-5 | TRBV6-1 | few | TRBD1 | TGTGCCAGCAGTACCAGGGGGCCCAAAGAGACCCAGTACTTC | CASSTRGPKETQYF
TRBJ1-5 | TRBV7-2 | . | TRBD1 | TGTGCCAGCAGCTTAGATGCCAGGGGGCGATCCCAGCATTTT | CASSLDARGRSQHF
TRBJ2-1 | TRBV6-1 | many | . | TGTGCCAGCAGTGATAGCGGTCACAATGAGCAGTTCTTC | CASSDSGHNEQFF
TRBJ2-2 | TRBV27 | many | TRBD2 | TGTGCCAGCAGCAAAGAAGCGGGAGGGTACACCGGGGAGCTGTTTTTT | CASSKEAGGYTGELFF
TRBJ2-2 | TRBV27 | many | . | TGTGCCAGCAGTTTTGGCGGATTGAGGGAGCTGTTTTTT | CASSFGGLRELFF
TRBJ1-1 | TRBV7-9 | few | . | TGTGCCAGCAGCTTGAGGAGGGTGAACACTGAAGCTTTCTTT | CASSLRRVNTEAFF
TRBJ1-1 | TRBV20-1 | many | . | TGCAGTGCTAAAAGGTGGGACACTGAAGCTTTCTTT | CSAKRWDTEAFF
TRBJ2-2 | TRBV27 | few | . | TGTGCCAGCAGCTCCCTTTTAAGAGTGTTTCGAGGGGAGCTGTTTTTT | CASSSLLRVFRGELFF
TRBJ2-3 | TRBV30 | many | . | TGTGCCTGGAGTGTGCAGGGGCACACAGATACGCAGTATTTT | CAWSVQGHTDTQYF
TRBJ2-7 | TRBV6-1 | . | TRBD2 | TGTGCCAGCAGGACCCAGAGCGGGAGTTACGAGCAGTACTTC | CASRTQSGSYEQYF
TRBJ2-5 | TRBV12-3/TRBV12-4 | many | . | TGTGCCAGCAGTTTATTTCACAAAGAGACCCAGTACTTC | CASSLFHKETQYF
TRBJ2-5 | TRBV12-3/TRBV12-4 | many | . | TGTGCCAGCAGTTTTTCTAGCGAAGAGACCCAGTACTTC | CASSFSSEETQYF
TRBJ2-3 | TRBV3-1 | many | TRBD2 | TGTGCCAGCAGCCAAGATTTTTTAGCGGGGACCCTGATGGATACGCAGTATTTT | CASSQDFLAGTLMDTQYF
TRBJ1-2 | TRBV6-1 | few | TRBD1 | TGTGCCAGCAGTGAGATACCTATTGGACAGGGCGGTGGCTACACCTTC | CASSEIPIGQGGGYTF
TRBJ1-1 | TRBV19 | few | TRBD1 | TGTGCCAGTAGCCGGGACAGCCGTTTGAACACTGAAGCTTTCTTT | CASSRDSRLNTEAFF
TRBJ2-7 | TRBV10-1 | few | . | TGCGCCAGCAGTGAGAGCGTCTCCTACGAGCAGTACTTC | CASSESVSYEQYF
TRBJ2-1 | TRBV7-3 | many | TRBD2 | TGTGCCAGCAGCTTTCGGACTAGCGGGAGCGATGAGCAGTTCTTC | CASSFRTSGSDEQFF
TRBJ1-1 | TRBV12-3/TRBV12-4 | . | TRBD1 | TGTGCCAGCAGCACTACAGGGGTCGGGGAAGCTTTCTTT | CASSTTGVGEAFF
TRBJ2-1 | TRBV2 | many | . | TGTGCCAACCGTCGGCTAGGCTACAATGAGCAGTTCTTC | CANRRLGYNEQFF
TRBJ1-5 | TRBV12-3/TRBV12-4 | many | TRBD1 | TGTGCCAGCTTGGGACAGCAAAATCAGCCCCAGCATTTT | CASLGQQNQPQHF
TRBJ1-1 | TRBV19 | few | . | TGTGCCAGTAGTATTTTAACAGACCCGAACACTGAAGCTTTCTTT | CASSILTDPNTEAFF
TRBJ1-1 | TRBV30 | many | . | TGTGCCTGGAGTGTAATGGGAGCTGAAGCTTTCTTT | CAWSVMGAEAFF
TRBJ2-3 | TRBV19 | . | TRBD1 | TGTGCCAGTAGTATTCGTCTTCGACAGGGTACAGATACGCAGTATTTT | CASSIRLRQGTDTQYF
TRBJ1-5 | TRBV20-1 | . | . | TGCAGTGCTAGCCGAGGGTCAAGGAATCAGCCCCAGCATTTT | CSASRGSRNQPQHF